Following are 5 T cell receptor beta chains from one sample sequenced in a study of T cell changes during pregnancy in multiple sclerosis. TCRdb's table, derived via immunoSEQ multiplex PCR, lists solely in-frame clones and lacks some. The sample contains roughly 41,000 clones, roughly 94% of which appear only once. The sample consisted of peripheral blood, taken in the third trimester of pregnancy. Receptors originate from a female donor with multiple sclerosis, enrolled in a pregnancy study.

J is TRBJ2-3 and V is TRBV7-8; the match to TRBD2 covers 11 bases. The CDR3 has 15 amino acids. The germline gives CDR1 SGHVS, CDR2 FQNEAQ. V shed 6 bases and J 4 bases; nucleotides not matched to a gene: 6. The CDR3 region is CASRIAGGRADTQYF. CDR3 DNA sequence: TGTGCCAGCAGAATAGCGGGGGGGCGAGCAGATACGCAGTATTTT.

J is TRBJ2-2 and V is TRBV4-1; D is perhaps TRBD1 (5 bases). CDR3 size: 15 residues. Germline values: CDR1 MGHRA, CDR2 YSYEKL. Trimming took 0 bases from V and 1 from J, leaving 6 bases between them. The CDR3 DNA reads TGCGCCAGCAGCCAAGACAGGGTGAACACCGGGGAGCTGTTTTTT. Amino acid sequence: CASSQDRVNTGELFF.

This clone showed up just once. The gene calls are TRBV11-2 and TRBJ2-3; 9 positions match TRBD1. CDR1 and CDR2 from the germline V gene are SGHAT and FQNNGV. This CDR3 spans 17 amino acids. The junction had 12 bases not matched to a gene; V was cut back by 4 bases and J by 4 bases. CDR3 DNA: TGTGCCAGCAGCTCACAGGGGGCTCTATTATTTTCAGATACGCAGTATTTT. Its translation is CASSSQGALLFSDTQYF.

J is TRBJ2-1 and V is TRBV4-1; TRBD2 matches 15 bases. Germline V gene sequence: CDR1 MGHRA, CDR2 YSYEKL. The CDR3 consists of 19 residues. The junction had 8 bases not matched to a gene; V was cut back by 2 bases and J by 3 bases. This CDR3 is CASSQYRGTSGGNYNEQFF. In DNA form, the CDR3 reads TGCGCCAGCAGCCAATACCGGGGGACTAGCGGGGGGAACTACAATGAGCAGTTCTTC.

This clone came up once. This rearrangement joins TRBV30 to TRBJ1-2; D is unresolved. Germline assignment: CDR1 GTSNPN and CDR2 SVGIG (reference sequence). The CDR3 is 12 amino acids. Trimming removed 0 bases from V and 5 bases from J, with 7 bases in between. The CDR3 DNA reads TGTGCCTGGAGTGTCACAGATTATGGCTACACCTTC. Residues: CAWSVTDYGYTF.